Below are 13 T cell receptor beta chains sequenced from a single sample in a study of blood T cells in healthy people across ages (dated by TCRdb to between 2014 and 2017). The library was obtained by 5' RACE. Sequencing was carried out with an Illumina HiSeq 2500. The second PCR ran for roughly 7 to 11 cycles and used a J-beta primer mix along with a sample-barcoded 5' primer. TCRdb trimmed the raw reads at Q25, called clones with MiXCR and kept productive beta chains. One record per CDR3 amino acid sequence lists the most common genes and DNA. The sample has more than 450,000 distinct CDR3 sequences on record, 25% to 35% of them singletons. The ten largest clones represent 3% to 4.5% of the sample. These data were also filed under a second study, of T cells of mothers and their children.

The sample was blood. Receptors originate from a boy aged 2 to 9 in good health.

V usage is TRBV12-3 or TRBV12-4 and J usage is TRBJ2-7, with D hard to call. V was shortened by 3 bases and J by 4 bases, with 13 bases between the two germline ends. This CDR3 has 14 amino acids. CDR3 in amino acids: CASSFLGPRYEQYF. The CDR3 DNA reads as TGTGCCAGCAGTTTCCTTGGGCCCCGATACGAGCAGTACTTC.

The chain carries TRBV5-1 and TRBJ1-1, with D possibly TRBD1 on 5 matching bases. The germline V and J ends were trimmed by 0 bases and 4 bases, with 16 bases remaining between them. There are 16 residues in the CDR3. Per the germline V gene, CDR1 is SGHRS and CDR2 is YFSETQ. The CDR3 DNA sequence: TGCGCCAGCAGCTTGGGTGGGGGAGCGGGGAGCACTGAAGCTTTCTTT. Translating it yields CASSLGGGAGSTEAFF.

This clonotype turned up a few times. V usage is TRBV7-2 and J usage is TRBJ2-6; D might be TRBD1 (5 bases). The CDR3 totals 17 residues. Germline V gene sequence: CDR1 SGHTA, CDR2 FQGNSA. V was trimmed by 6 bases and J by 0 bases, leaving 15 bases between them. The CDR3 is CASRNRFPSSGANVLTF. The CDR3 nucleotides read TGTGCCAGCAGAAACAGGTTCCCGAGCTCTGGGGCCAACGTCCTGACTTTC.

This rearrangement joins TRBV28 to TRBJ2-5; no clear D gene. The end of the DNA fits TRBJ2-1 better, so the J call may be wrong. The germline V gene encodes CDR1 MDHEN and CDR2 SYDVKM. The CDR3 covers 12 residues. The DNA of the CDR3 is TGTGCCAGCAGTTCCACAGACGATGAGCAGTTCTTC. Translation: CASSSTDDEQFF.

This clonotype was detected a few times. The chain has TRBV7-3 and TRBJ2-2, with TRBD1 matching over 8 bases. V was pared by 3 bases and J by 8 bases, with 2 bases of the junction left unmatched. This CDR3 is 13 amino acids long. From germline, CDR1 is SGHTA and CDR2 FQGTGA. CDR3 bases: TGTGCCAGCAGCTTGGACAGGGAGGGGGAGCTGTTTTTT. Its translation: CASSLDREGELFF. Combining the CDR3 with reference TRBV7-3 and TRBJ2-2 gives the whole variable domain GAGVSQTPSNKVTEKGKYVELRCDPISGHTALYWYRQSLGQGPEFLIYFQGTGAADDSGLPNDRFFAVRPEGSVSTLKIQRTERGDSAVYLCASSLDREGELFFGEGSRLTVL.

The chain combines TRBV7-9 with TRBJ2-1; 8 bases are a match to TRBD2. Germline V gene lookup returns CDR1 SEHNR and CDR2 FQNEAQ (reference sequence). This CDR3 is 15 amino acids long. With 5 bases clipped from V and 7 bases from J, the junction kept 10 bases outside the gene matches. The CDR3 sequence is CASSPRGSGKNEQFF. In DNA, the CDR3 is TGTGCCAGCAGCCCCCGTGGTAGCGGGAAGAATGAGCAGTTCTTC. Combining the CDR3 with reference TRBV7-9 and TRBJ2-1 gives the whole variable domain DTGVSQNPRHKITKRGQNVTFRCDPISEHNRLYWYRQTLGQGPEFLTYFQNEAQLEKSRLLSDRFSAERPKGSFSTLEIQRTEQGDSAMYLCASSPRGSGKNEQFFGPGTRLTVL.

The J gene is TRBJ2-1, the V gene TRBV11-2; D unresolved. The ends were cut back, 2 bases at V and 3 bases at J, with 14 bases in the middle. The V gene's germline CDR1 is SGHAT and CDR2 FQNNGV. The CDR3 contains 16 residues. In DNA, the CDR3 is TGTGCCAGCAGCTTATCCCGGACGGTTGGCTACAATGAGCAGTTCTTC. Encoded protein: CASSLSRTVGYNEQFF.

The J gene is TRBJ2-5, the V gene TRBV10-3; 9 bases are shared with TRBD1. The V gene's germline CDR1 is ENHRY and CDR2 SYGVKD. The V gene end was trimmed by 3 bases and the J gene end by 8 bases; junction bases not matched to a gene: 16. This CDR3 contains 17 residues. The CDR3 DNA reads TGTGCCATCAGTGACCCTAACGGGGACAGGGCGCGGGGAACCCAGTACTTC. Translated: CAISDPNGDRARGTQYF.

The V and J genes are TRBV10-3 and TRBJ2-7, with 9 bases matching TRBD1. This CDR3 contains 16 residues. Germline CDR1 is ENHRY and CDR2 is SYGVKD. Trimming cost V 2 bases and J 0 bases; bases outside gene matches: 5. The CDR3 loop reads CAISEPNRGPSYEQYF. The CDR3 bases are TGTGCCATCAGTGAGCCAAACAGGGGGCCCTCCTACGAGCAGTACTTC.

This sequence joins TRBV30 and TRBJ1-4; a possible D gene is TRBD1 (5 bases). The CDR3 loop spans 16 amino acids. Germline V CDR1 and CDR2: GTSNPN, SVGIG (reference sequence). Trimming took off 0 bases at V and 8 bases at J, with 19 bases between the two ends. DNA for the CDR3: TGTGCCTGGAGTGTACTAATAGGGCAGGGTGGAGAAAAACTGTTTTTT. Translated, it gives CAWSVLIGQGGEKLFF.

This rearrangement joins TRBV10-3 to TRBJ2-3; 9 bases fit TRBD1. CDR1 ENHRY and CDR2 SYGVKD come from the germline V gene. The CDR3 consists of 12 residues. The V gene end was trimmed by 6 bases and the J gene end by 11 bases; junction bases not matched to a gene: 6. The CDR3 nucleotides read TGTGCCATCAGGGTAACAGGGGGCTTGCAGTATTTT. Protein sequence: CAIRVTGGLQYF.

The count of this clonotype is one. This chain links TRBV12-3 or TRBV12-4 with TRBJ2-5, with D possibly TRBD1 on 5 matching bases. The J call is doubtful: the DNA matches TRBJ2-1 better. The CDR3 is 14 residues long. CDR3 nucleotide sequence: TGTGCCAGCAGCCAGGGAAAGGGTCCCAATGAGCAGTTCTTC. Translation: CASSQGKGPNEQFF.

This clonotype showed up just a few times. The chain carries TRBV5-1 and TRBJ2-3; tentative D call: TRBD2 (6 bases). Germline V lookup: CDR1 SGHRS, CDR2 YFSETQ. V was clipped by 4 bases and J by 4 bases, with 13 bases between them. CDR3 length equals 14 residues. The CDR3 region has the DNA TGCGCCAGCAGCGTGACTAGTAATGCAGATACGCAGTATTTT. Translated, it gives CASSVTSNADTQYF.